This TCR beta chain was found in a study of shared clonotypes between healthy human individuals. The germline CDR1 and CDR2 sequences are SGHTS and YDEGEE. The CDR3 contains 14 residues. V lost 0 bases to trimming and J lost 8 bases, with 12 bases between them. This table comes from immunoSEQ multiplex PCR, and its TCRdb copy is limited to in-frame clones, with some not included. Here the sample spans about 330,000 clones, about nine tenths being singletons. Specimen: memory CD8+ T cells sorted from blood. Subset indicated: CD45RO+ cells pooled with CCR7-negative TemRA cells. This receptor was identified in a man aged 18 to 29 in good health. This sequence joins TRBV5-8 and TRBJ2-1; a weak D match, TRBD1 (6 bases). The DNA for the CDR3 is TGTGCCAGCAGCTTGGTTACAGGGTTCGATGAGCAGTTCTTC. Translated, it gives CASSLVTGFDEQFF.